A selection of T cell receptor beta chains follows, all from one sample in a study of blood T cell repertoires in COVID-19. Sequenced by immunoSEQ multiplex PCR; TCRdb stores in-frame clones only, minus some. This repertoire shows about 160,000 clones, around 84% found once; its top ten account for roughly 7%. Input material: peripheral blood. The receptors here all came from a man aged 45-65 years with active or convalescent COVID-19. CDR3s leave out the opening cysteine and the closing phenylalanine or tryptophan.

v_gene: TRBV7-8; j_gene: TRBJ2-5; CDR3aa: ASSLGTGGETQY
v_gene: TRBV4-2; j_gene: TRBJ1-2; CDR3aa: ASSLQGNGNYGYT
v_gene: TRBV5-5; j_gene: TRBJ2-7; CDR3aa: ASSTGLAGSGEQY
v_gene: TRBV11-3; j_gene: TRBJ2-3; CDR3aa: ASSLDSSGRAPDTQY
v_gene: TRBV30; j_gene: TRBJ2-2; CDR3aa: AWRLAGMTGELF
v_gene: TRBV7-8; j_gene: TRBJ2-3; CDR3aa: ASSDPTGGLGTDTQY
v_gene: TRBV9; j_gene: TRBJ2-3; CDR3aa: ASSETSGSTDTQY
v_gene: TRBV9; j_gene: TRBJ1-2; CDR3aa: ASSVAPYRASDHYGYT
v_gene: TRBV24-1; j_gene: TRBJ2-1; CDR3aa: ATSDRGLAGGSTYNEQF
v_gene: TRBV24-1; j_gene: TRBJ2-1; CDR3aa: ATGGEPPRNEQF
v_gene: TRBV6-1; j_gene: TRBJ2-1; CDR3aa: ASSEGLAGDYNEQF
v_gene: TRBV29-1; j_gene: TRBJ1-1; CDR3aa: SVYTGRRGAF
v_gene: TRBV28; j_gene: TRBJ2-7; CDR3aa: ASSRGLAGGPPYEQY
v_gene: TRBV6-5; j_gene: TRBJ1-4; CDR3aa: ASRRQGTNEKLF
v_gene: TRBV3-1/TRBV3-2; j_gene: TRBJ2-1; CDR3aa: AIPPGQDYYNEQF
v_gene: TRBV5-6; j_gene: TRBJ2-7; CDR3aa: ASSTGQSYEQY
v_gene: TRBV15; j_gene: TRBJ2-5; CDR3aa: ATSRVGVETQY
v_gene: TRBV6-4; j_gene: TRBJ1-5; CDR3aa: ASSDSIGRGYLSNQPQH
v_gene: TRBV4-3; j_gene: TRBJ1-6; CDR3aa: ASSQDVIQARGSSYNSPLH
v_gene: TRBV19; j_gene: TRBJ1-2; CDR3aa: ASSTAGPNYGYT
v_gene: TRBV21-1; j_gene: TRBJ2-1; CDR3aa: ASMGELAGVRKSYNEQF
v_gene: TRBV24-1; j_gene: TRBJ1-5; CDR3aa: ATKRKGEGEFDQPQH
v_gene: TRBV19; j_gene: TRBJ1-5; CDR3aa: ASSAGLVNQPQH
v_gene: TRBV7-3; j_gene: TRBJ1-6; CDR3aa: ASSLAGVNSPLH
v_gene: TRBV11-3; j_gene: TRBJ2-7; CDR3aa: ASSLSSGGEYEQY
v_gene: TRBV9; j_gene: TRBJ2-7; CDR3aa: ASSPHGPGEYEQY
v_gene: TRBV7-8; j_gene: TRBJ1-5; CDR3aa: ASRSDRLNQPQH
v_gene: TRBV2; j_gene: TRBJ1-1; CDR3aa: ASSLQGALSTEAF
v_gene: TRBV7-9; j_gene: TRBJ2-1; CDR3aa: ASSLPAGDYNEQF
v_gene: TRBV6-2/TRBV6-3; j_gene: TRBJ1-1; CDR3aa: ASSLRTGGGNTEAF
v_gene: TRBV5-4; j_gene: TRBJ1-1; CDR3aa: ASSLGGTSNTEAF
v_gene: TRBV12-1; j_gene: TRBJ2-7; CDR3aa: ASLSETSGPRCAYEQY
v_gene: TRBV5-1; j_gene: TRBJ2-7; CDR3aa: ASSRDSGYEQY
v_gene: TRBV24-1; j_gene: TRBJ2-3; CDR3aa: ATSDFGRGTDTQY
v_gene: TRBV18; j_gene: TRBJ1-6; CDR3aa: ASSSKSSYNSPLH
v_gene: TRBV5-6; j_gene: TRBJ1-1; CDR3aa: ASSYKGGTEAF
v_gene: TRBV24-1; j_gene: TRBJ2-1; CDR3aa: ATSDSGLAGGREQF
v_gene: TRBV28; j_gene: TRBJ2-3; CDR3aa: AIASGSGDTQY
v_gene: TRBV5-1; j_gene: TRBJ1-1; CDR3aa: ASSHSFVNTEAF
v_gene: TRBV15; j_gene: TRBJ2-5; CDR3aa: ATSKRDRGPSSETQY
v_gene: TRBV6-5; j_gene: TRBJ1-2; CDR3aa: ASTSSRAGHYGYT
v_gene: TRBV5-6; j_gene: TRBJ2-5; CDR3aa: ASSSPRLAGDQETQY
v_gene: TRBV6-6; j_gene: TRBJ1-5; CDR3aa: ASKRANQPQH
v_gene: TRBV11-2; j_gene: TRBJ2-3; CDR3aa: ASSQSPTTSTDTQY
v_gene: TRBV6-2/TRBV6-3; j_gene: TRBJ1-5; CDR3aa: ASSLTGGWGQGQPQH
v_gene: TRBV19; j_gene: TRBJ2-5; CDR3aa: ASSLQGGQETQY
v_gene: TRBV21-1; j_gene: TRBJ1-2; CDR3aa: ASSKGRKTGPNYGYT
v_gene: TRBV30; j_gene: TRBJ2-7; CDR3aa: AWREDSYYEQY